The present T cell receptor (beta chain) was sequenced within a study of neurological immune-mediated disorders. This clonotype was detected ten times or more. The starting material, 2 million PBMCs stored at -80 C, gave rise to the unsorted libraries. Germline V CDR1 and CDR2: SNHLY, FYNNEI. The CDR3 is 14 amino acids. Unmatched junction bases numbered 10, after V lost 6 bases and J lost 6 bases. 5'RACE with 10-nucleotide random UMIs produced the cDNA. From 15-18 subjects, over 180 million TCR-beta sequences were obtained in each sequencing run. MiXCR was run by TCRdb on the 5' RACE reads, yielding one entry per CDR3 protein. This table holds about 52,000 distinct CDR3 sequences, roughly 3.8% found once.

The chain has TRBV2 and TRBJ1-1; 7 nucleotides match TRBD1. The sequenced material came from PBMCs. The sequence was collected from a man aged 55 to 69 with multiple sclerosis. This CDR3 is CASRFTGDAAEAFF. In nucleotides, the CDR3 is TGTGCCAGCAGGTTTACAGGGGATGCCGCTGAAGCTTTCTTT. Complete variable domain (other parts from reference TRBV2 and TRBJ1-1): EPEVTQTPSHQVTQMGQEVILRCVPISNHLYFYWYRQILGQKVEFLVSFYNNEISEKSEIFDDQFSVERPDGSNFTLKIRSTKLEDSAMYFCASRFTGDAAEAFFGQGTRLTVV.